This TCR beta chain derives from a study of CD8+CD57+ T cells in acquired aplastic anemia. Study-wide background: Average DNA yield from sorted CD4+ and CD8+ cells was about 3.2 ug.

This clonotype was detected only a few times. Its antigen is not known. Patients sequenced had flow cytometry evidence of CD8+CD57+ cell expansion. Every patient presented with severe acquired aplastic anemia. Study-level findings and limits: Almost 30 shared CD8+ CDR3s appeared highly expressed within patients' immunodominant clones. Patients were compared with controls for CD8+ Simpson's diversity, and no significant difference emerged.

Profiling of TCR beta VDJ combinations and CDR3 sequences used genomic DNA as template. TCRdb processed the reads anew with MiXCR; each CDR3 protein has one entry. The sample contains around 430,000 distinct CDR3 sequences, roughly a third of which appear only once. The trim removed 5 bases at V and 3 bases at J, leaving 7 bases unmatched. Per the germline V gene, CDR1 is ENHRY and CDR2 is SYGVKD. There are 15 residues in the CDR3. The chain joins TRBV10-3 to TRBJ2-5, with TRBD1 identical over 9 bases. Sequenced material: sorted CD4+, CD8+, or CD8+CD57+ T cells (not recorded which) from PBMCs. This sequence was found in a human donor with aplastic anemia. The CDR3 DNA reads as TGTGCCATCAGTCAGGACAGGGGCTTTGAAGAGACCCAGTACTTC. Translating gives CAISQDRGFEETQYF.